This T cell receptor (beta chain) was sequenced during a study of cytomegalovirus exposure and HLA in healthy donors. PCR amplification relied on 60 Vbeta primers (plus 13 Jbeta primers). The table came from immunoSEQ multiplex PCR; TCRdb's copy has only in-frame clones and leaves some out. The sample lists more than 150,000 clones, roughly 80% occurring once. Notes on the study in general: Owing to their indistinguishability, certain V segments, notably TRBV6-2 and TRBV6-3, were excluded.

As regards this clone: What it binds is not known.

This CDR3 spans 16 amino acids. Per the germline V gene, CDR1 is SGHVS and CDR2 is FNYEAQ. With 4 bases clipped from V and 7 bases from J, the junction kept 10 bases outside the gene matches. The source of this sequence is a man between 45 and 60 years old in good health and CMV-seronegative. Sequenced material: PBMCs. The rearrangement uses TRBV7-6 and TRBJ2-2, with 9 nucleotides matching TRBD1. CDR3 in DNA: TGTGCCAGCAGCTCTTCCACAGGGGGCGGGAACGGGGAGCTGTTTTTT. Translating it yields CASSSSTGGGNGELFF.